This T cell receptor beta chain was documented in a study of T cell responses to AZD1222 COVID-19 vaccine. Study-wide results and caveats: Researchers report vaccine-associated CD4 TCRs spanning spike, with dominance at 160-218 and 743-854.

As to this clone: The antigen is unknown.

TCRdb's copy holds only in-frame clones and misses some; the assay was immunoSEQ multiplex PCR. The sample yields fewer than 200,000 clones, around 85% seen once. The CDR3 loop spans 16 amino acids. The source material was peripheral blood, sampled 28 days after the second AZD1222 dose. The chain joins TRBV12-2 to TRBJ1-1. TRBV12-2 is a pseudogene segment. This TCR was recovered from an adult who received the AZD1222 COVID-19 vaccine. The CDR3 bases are TGTGCAAGTCGCTTAGCGAGCTTATCCCGGAACACTGAAGCTTTCTTT. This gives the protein CASRLASLSRNTEAFF.